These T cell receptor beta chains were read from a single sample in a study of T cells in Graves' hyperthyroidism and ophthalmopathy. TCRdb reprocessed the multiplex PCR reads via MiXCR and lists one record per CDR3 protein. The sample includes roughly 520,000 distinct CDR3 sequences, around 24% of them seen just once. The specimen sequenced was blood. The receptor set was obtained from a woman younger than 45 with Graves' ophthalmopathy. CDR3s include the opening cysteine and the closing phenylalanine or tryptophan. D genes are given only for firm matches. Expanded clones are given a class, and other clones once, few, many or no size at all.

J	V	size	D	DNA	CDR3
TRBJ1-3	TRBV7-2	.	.	TGTGCCAGCAGCCCGATGGGGAACACAGGCAACACCATATATTTT	CASSPMGNTGNTIYF
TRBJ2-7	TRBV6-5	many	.	TGTGCCAGCAGTTACTCGTCGGGGGAGGCCTACGAGCAGTACTTC	CASSYSSGEAYEQYF
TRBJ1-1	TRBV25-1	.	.	TGTGCCAGCAGTGAATCCCCGGTGGGCACTGAAGCTTTCTTT	CASSESPVGTEAFF
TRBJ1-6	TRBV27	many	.	TGTGCCAGCAGTCTGAGTCGGGGGCTAGGTTCACCCCTCCACTTT	CASSLSRGLGSPLHF
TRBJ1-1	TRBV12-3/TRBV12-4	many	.	TGTGCCAGCACCAAAATAAACACTGAAGCTTTCTTT	CASTKINTEAFF
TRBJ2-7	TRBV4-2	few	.	TGTGCCAGCAGCCAAGCCGGACAGACCTACGAGCAGTACTTC	CASSQAGQTYEQYF
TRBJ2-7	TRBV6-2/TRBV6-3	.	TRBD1	TGTGCCAGCAGCGCGACAGGGGGTTCCTACGAGCAGTACTTC	CASSATGGSYEQYF
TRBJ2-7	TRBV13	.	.	TGTGCCAGCAGCCATTCCCCCCGGTCCGAGCAGTACTTC	CASSHSPRSEQYF
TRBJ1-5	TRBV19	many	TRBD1	TGTGCCAGTAGTGCAAACGCCGGGACAGGGGGCAATCAGCCCCAGCATTTT	CASSANAGTGGNQPQHF
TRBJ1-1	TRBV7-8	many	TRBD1	TGTGCCAGCAGCCTCGGGACAGGGGGCATTCCTTTCTTT	CASSLGTGGIPFF
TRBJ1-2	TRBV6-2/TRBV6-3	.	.	TGTGCCAGCAGTCCTCCCTGGGATAACTATGGCTACACCTTC	CASSPPWDNYGYTF
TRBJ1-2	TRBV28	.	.	TGTGCCAGCATCGGGGAGAAACCCGGCTACACCTTC	CASIGEKPGYTF
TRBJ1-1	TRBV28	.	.	TGTGCCAGCAGTTTTCGCGGGGGCAGGGAAGCTTTCTTT	CASSFRGGREAFF
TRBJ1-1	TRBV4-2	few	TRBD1	TGTGCCAGCAGCCATTTTATGACCGGGACAGGGGTTACTGAAGCTTTCTTT	CASSHFMTGTGVTEAFF
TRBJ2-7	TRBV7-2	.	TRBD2	TGTGCCAGCAGTTACACTAGCGGGAAGGAGCAGTACTTC	CASSYTSGKEQYF
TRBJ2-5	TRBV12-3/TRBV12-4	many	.	TGTGCCAGCAGTTTAAGATCCAGGGGAAAAGAGACCCAGTACTTC	CASSLRSRGKETQYF
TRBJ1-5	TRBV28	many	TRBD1	TGTGCCAGCAGTCCCCGGACAGGGTATAGCAATCAGCCCCAGCATTTT	CASSPRTGYSNQPQHF
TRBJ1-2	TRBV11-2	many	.	TGTGCCAGCAGCTTCCGGGACGCCGCTGACACTAACTATGGCTACACCTTC	CASSFRDAADTNYGYTF
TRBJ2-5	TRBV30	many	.	TGTGCCTGGAGTGGACTCGATGAAGAGACCCAGTACTTC	CAWSGLDEETQYF
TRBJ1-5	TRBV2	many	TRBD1	TGTGCCAGCAGGACCGACAGGGGGGATCAGCCCCAGCATTTT	CASRTDRGDQPQHF
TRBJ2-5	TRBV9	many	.	TGTGCCAGCAGCGTAGGGCAGGGATTCACGGAGACCCAGTACTTC	CASSVGQGFTETQYF
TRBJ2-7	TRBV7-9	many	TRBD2	TGTGCCAGCAGCGCAGGACTAGCCTATCTGGGGCAGTACTTC	CASSAGLAYLGQYF
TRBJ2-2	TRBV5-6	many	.	TGTGCCAGCAGCTTGGGGACAACCGGGGAGCTGTTTTTT	CASSLGTTGELFF
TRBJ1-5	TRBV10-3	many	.	TGTGCCATACAGGGTGAGGGTCAGCCCCAGCATTTT	CAIQGEGQPQHF
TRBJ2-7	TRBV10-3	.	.	TGTGCCATCAGGCTAGCGCGAACCTCCTACGAGCAGTACTTC	CAIRLARTSYEQYF
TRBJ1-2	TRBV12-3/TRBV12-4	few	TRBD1	TGTGCCAGCAGCTACACAGGGGCGCAAGGCTACACCTTC	CASSYTGAQGYTF
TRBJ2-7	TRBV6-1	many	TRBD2	TGTGCCAGCAGTGAAAGACTAGCGGGGAAGGAGCAGTACTTC	CASSERLAGKEQYF
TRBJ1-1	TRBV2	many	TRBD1	TGTGCCAGCAGTGAATGGGACAGTCGGACTGAAGCTTTCTTT	CASSEWDSRTEAFF
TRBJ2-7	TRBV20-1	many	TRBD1	TGCAGTGCTAGGGACAGGGTTGTCTCCCTCGAGCAGTACTTC	CSARDRVVSLEQYF
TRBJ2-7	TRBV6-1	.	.	TGTGCCAGCAGCCAACAGGGACGGAACTACGAGCAGTACTTC	CASSQQGRNYEQYF
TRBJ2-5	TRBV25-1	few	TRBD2	TGTGCCAGGGGGGCGGTTGGGACTAGCGGAATCCAAGAGACCCAGTACTTC	CARGAVGTSGIQETQYF
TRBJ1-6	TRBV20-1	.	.	TGCAGTGCTGGCACGCGGGGGTGGAATTCACCCCTCCACTTT	CSAGTRGWNSPLHF
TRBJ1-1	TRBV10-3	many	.	TGTGCCATCAGCCGTGGACAGCAGAACACTGAAGCTTTCTTT	CAISRGQQNTEAFF
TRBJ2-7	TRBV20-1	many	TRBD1	TGCAGTGCTGGGCCCCCCGGGACAGGGGGAAGGTACGAGCAGTACTTC	CSAGPPGTGGRYEQYF
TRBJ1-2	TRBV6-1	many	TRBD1	TGTGCCAGCAGTGAACAGGGACAGGTCTATGGCTACACCTTC	CASSEQGQVYGYTF
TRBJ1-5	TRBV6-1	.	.	TGTGCCAGCGATGTGGGGGGGTGGGGTAATCAGCCCCAGCATTTT	CASDVGGWGNQPQHF
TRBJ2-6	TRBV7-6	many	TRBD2	TGTGCCAGCAGCTTAGGAGCGGGAGCAGGGGCCAACGTCCTGACTTTC	CASSLGAGAGANVLTF
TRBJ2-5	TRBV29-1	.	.	TGCAGCGTCGGGACGGTTGGGGAGACCCAGTACTTC	CSVGTVGETQYF
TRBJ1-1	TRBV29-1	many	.	TGCAGCGTCGTCTTCAGGGAAGGCACTGAAGCTTTCTTT	CSVVFREGTEAFF
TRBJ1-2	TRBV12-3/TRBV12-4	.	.	TGTGCCAGCAGTTTAATTCCGGATGGCTACACCTTC	CASSLIPDGYTF
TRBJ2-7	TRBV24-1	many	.	TGTGCCACCAGTGAAAGGGGCTACGAGCAGTACTTC	CATSERGYEQYF
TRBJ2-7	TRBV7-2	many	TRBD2	TGTGCCAGCAGCGCGGGACTAGCCTTCCAGCAGTACTTC	CASSAGLAFQQYF
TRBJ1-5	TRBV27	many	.	TGTGCCAGCAGCTTACTTGGTCAGCCCCAGCATTTT	CASSLLGQPQHF
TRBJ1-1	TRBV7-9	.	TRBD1	TGTGCCAGCAGCTCATACAGGGGGCTCGTGGCAGCTTTCTTT	CASSSYRGLVAAFF
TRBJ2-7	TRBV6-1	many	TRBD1	TGTGCCAGTAGGCAGGGGGCGGCTTCCTACGAGCAGTACTTC	CASRQGAASYEQYF
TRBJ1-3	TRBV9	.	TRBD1	TGTGCCAGCAGCTCCCAAACAGGGGGCATTGGAAACACCATATATTTT	CASSSQTGGIGNTIYF
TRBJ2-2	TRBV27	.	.	TGTGCCAGCAGTTTACCCCAGGGAGGCCCTGACACCGGGGAGCTGTTTTTT	CASSLPQGGPDTGELFF
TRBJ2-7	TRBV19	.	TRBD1	TGTGCCAGTAGTCCCCGGACAGGTATCTACGAGCAGTACTTC	CASSPRTGIYEQYF
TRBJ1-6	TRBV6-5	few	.	TGTGCCAGCACCTTCAACAGGGAAACACCCCTCCACTTT	CASTFNRETPLHF
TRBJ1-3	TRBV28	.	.	TGTGCCAGCAGTTTACCTGGTAGCACCATATATTTT	CASSLPGSTIYF
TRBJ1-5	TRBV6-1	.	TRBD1	TGTGCCAGCAGCGCCGGGACAGGATATAATCAGCCCCAGCATTTT	CASSAGTGYNQPQHF